Listed below are T cell receptor beta chains from one sample, sequenced in a study of breast tumors, draining lymph nodes, adjacent tissues. TCRdb ran MiXCR on the multiplex PCR reads and lists one entry per CDR3 protein. The sample lists about 180,000 distinct CDR3 sequences, about 30% occurring once. Sequenced material: axillary lymph node tissue. Receptors originate from a female donor with breast cancer. Some clones in this sample may be carry-over from other donors' samples. Both conserved end residues are part of each CDR3.

TRBJ1-5 | 13 | TRBV10-2 | CASRSGGNQPQHF
TRBJ1-2 | 12 | TRBV29-1 | CSVGSGSSQYTF
TRBJ2-3 | 16 | TRBV28 | CASSLWRSGGTDTQYF
TRBJ2-7 | 14 | TRBV11-3 | CASSLAGRGHEQYF
TRBJ2-3 | 15 | TRBV10-3 | CAIKGLADSTDTQYF
TRBJ2-1 | 17 | TRBV4-3 | CASSHGLAGGGSNEQFF
TRBJ1-2 | 13 | TRBV12-3/TRBV12-4 | CASSPDGGGGYTF
TRBJ1-1 | 14 | TRBV6-1 | CASRNRDGNTEAFF
TRBJ2-1 | 13 | TRBV25-1 | CASSDQFFNEQFF
TRBJ2-6 | 17 | TRBV30 | CAWSVTGGGFGANVLTF
TRBJ2-3 | 13 | TRBV5-5 | CASSLVITDTQYF
TRBJ2-3 | 14 | TRBV6-2/TRBV6-3 | CASREGGGTDTQYF
TRBJ2-3 | 14 | TRBV10-3 | CATSTGGSTDTQYF
TRBJ2-1 | 18 | TRBV6-4 | CAGTVRVAGGPPYNEQFF
TRBJ1-6 | 14 | TRBV27 | CASSLGSGVSPLHF
TRBJ1-5 | 14 | TRBV6-5 | CASSYGRTNQPQHF
TRBJ2-2 | 15 | TRBV7-3 | CASSFTGTPTGELFF
TRBJ2-5 | 14 | TRBV5-8 | CASSREALQETQYF
TRBJ1-3 | 16 | TRBV14 | CASSLLAEDFGNTIYF
TRBJ2-7 | 20 | TRBV6-2/TRBV6-3 | CASSFPSRPSGPSGSYEQYF
TRBJ2-5 | 14 | TRBV3-1 | CASSQASGGETQYF
TRBJ2-2 | 18 | TRBV4-3 | CASSQDPIAGGDTGELFF
TRBJ1-2 | 11 | TRBV20-1 | CSANLGGGYTF
TRBJ1-4 | 13 | TRBV25-1 | CTSRDRGGEKLFF
TRBJ1-6 | 15 | TRBV7-8 | CASSLDMRNNSPLHF
TRBJ2-3 | 13 | TRBV28 | CSSTRAGRDTQYF
TRBJ2-7 | 13 | TRBV7-9 | CASSRTNTYEQYF
TRBJ2-7 | 12 | TRBV19 | CASSDRGYEQHF
TRBJ1-5 | 13 | TRBV7-3 | CASSLNGGQPQHF
TRBJ1-5 | 17 | TRBV24-1 | CATSDNGPGQGASTQHF
TRBJ2-7 | 15 | TRBV20-1 | CSARGTSGLPYGQYF
TRBJ1-4 | 12 | TRBV15 | CATSRERGTLFF
TRBJ1-6 | 21 | TRBV5-1 | CASSLLEARGTGELFNSPLHF
TRBJ2-1 | 15 | TRBV3-1 | CASSLLGGLPNEQFF
TRBJ2-2 | 18 | TRBV5-1 | CASSFQGASSAEGGELFF
TRBJ1-6 | 13 | TRBV30 | CAWSKDYNSPLYF
TRBJ2-1 | 16 | TRBV2 | CASSREPGQAYNEQFF
TRBJ1-5 | 16 | TRBV2 | CASSEADSDSNQPQHF
TRBJ2-7 | 13 | TRBV29-1 | CSGGGQSTGEQYF
TRBJ2-4 | 18 | TRBV4-3 | CASSQDLDRVMAKNIQYF
TRBJ1-3 | 22 | TRBV7-8 | CASSLLRQGVGKQYFGPGTIYF
TRBJ1-2 | 13 | TRBV2 | CASSWSANYGYTF
TRBJ1-5 | 13 | TRBV20-1 | CSARDRGNHNEHF
TRBJ2-3 | 15 | TRBV11-1 | CASSLDQGSTDTQYF
TRBJ2-1 | 19 | TRBV20-1 | CSAREGGQVISRSYNEQFF
NA | 15 | TRBV7-3 | CASSSYRGTFTEAFF
TRBJ2-2 | 13 | TRBV20-1 | CSAPHEVVGELFF
TRBJ2-2 | 15 | TRBV6-5 | CASSHAGEVTGELFF
TRBJ2-1 | 17 | TRBV4-1 | CASSQSPYPGQMDEQFF
TRBJ1-1 | 14 | TRBV7-9 | CASRRGGGSTEAFF
TRBJ1-1 | 16 | TRBV6-5 | CASSSRRGAIETEAFF
TRBJ1-3 | 14 | TRBV5-8 | CASSQLSSGNTIYF